These T cell receptor beta chains were read from a single sample in a study of blood T cell repertoires in COVID-19. Sequencing was performed with immunoSEQ multiplex PCR; in TCRdb, only in-frame clones are kept and a portion is missing. This table holds roughly 190,000 clones, around 80% found once. The specimen sequenced was peripheral blood. These receptors originate from a man in his thirties or forties with active or convalescent COVID-19. CDR3s include the opening cysteine and the closing phenylalanine or tryptophan. D genes are given only for firm matches. Size tells how often a clone was seen (once, few, many) or the class of an expanded clone, and some rows leave it out.

j_gene	v_gene	d_gene	abundance	CDR3aa	CDR3nt
TRBJ1-1	TRBV6-1	-	once	CASSDPSRGGTEAFF	TGTGCCAGCAGTGATCCCTCTAGGGGGGGCACTGAAGCTTTCTTT
TRBJ2-2	TRBV4-1	-	once	CASSQLTVRADGELFF	TGCGCCAGCAGCCAACTGACTGTGAGAGCGGACGGGGAGCTGTTTTTT
TRBJ2-3	TRBV5-5	-	-	CASRGVGTDTQYF	TGTGCCAGCAGAGGGGTCGGCACAGATACGCAGTATTTT
TRBJ1-4	TRBV20-1	TRBD1	few	CSAGTGEKLFF	TGCAGTGCAGGGACAGGGGAAAAACTGTTTTTT
TRBJ1-1	TRBV4-2	-	-	CASSESRGNTEAFF	TGTGCCAGCAGCGAAAGTAGGGGAAACACTGAAGCTTTCTTT
TRBJ2-7	TRBV5-6	TRBD1	-	CASSSRDRVLSSYEQYF	TGTGCCAGCAGCTCCCGGGACAGGGTTCTTAGCTCCTACGAGCAGTACTTC
TRBJ2-1	TRBV11-3	TRBD1	once	CASSSRGRGSYNEQFF	TGTGCCAGCAGCTCGAGGGGGCGCGGGTCCTACAATGAGCAGTTCTTC
TRBJ1-1	TRBV27	-	few	CASSNNRGNTEAFF	TGTGCCAGCAGTAATAACCGGGGGAACACTGAAGCTTTCTTT
TRBJ1-5	TRBV19	TRBD1	-	CASSMGYDRGRGNQPQHF	TGTGCCAGTAGTATGGGTTACGACAGGGGGCGCGGGAATCAGCCCCAGCATTTT
TRBJ1-2	TRBV6-1	TRBD1	once	CASSEAPDRTEGSNYGYTF	TGTGCCAGCAGTGAAGCCCCGGACAGGACCGAAGGATCTAACTATGGCTACACCTTC
TRBJ1-2	TRBV27	TRBD1	-	CASSLQGTYGYTF	TGTGCCAGCAGCCTACAGGGGACCTATGGCTACACCTTC
TRBJ2-7	TRBV19	TRBD1	-	CASGNRGQAYEQYF	TGTGCCAGTGGAAACAGGGGGCAGGCCTACGAGCAGTACTTC
TRBJ2-1	TRBV11-1	-	-	CASSSSLGEDEQFF	TGTGCCAGCAGCTCCTCGTTGGGAGAAGATGAGCAGTTCTTC
TRBJ2-7	TRBV5-1	-	few	CASSLGGRYYEQYF	TGCGCCAGCAGCTTGGGTGGCAGGTACTACGAGCAGTACTTC
TRBJ1-2	TRBV6-5	TRBD1	-	CASSRDRVSYGYTF	TGTGCCAGCAGCAGGGACAGGGTGTCCTATGGCTACACCTTC
TRBJ1-5	TRBV6-5	-	-	CASSYSGVFNQPQHF	TGTGCCAGCAGTTACTCGGGCGTTTTCAATCAGCCCCAGCATTTT
TRBJ1-4	TRBV5-4	TRBD1	-	CASSLEPTGATNEKLFF	TGTGCCAGCAGCTTGGAACCGACAGGGGCAACTAATGAAAAACTGTTTTTT
TRBJ2-7	TRBV11-3	-	-	CASSLGTNGGYEQYF	TGTGCCAGCAGCTTAGGGACCAACGGGGGATACGAGCAGTACTTC
TRBJ2-7	TRBV11-2	-	-	CASSSRGTAHYEQYF	TGTGCCAGCAGCAGCCGGGGAACAGCCCATTACGAGCAGTACTTC
TRBJ1-2	TRBV4-1	TRBD1	-	CASSQVGQGAFYGYTF	TGCGCCAGCAGCCAAGTCGGACAGGGGGCTTTCTATGGCTACACCTTC
TRBJ2-7	TRBV14	-	-	CASSVPGQLGVHEQYF	TGTGCCAGCAGCGTACCGGGACAACTGGGGGTCCACGAGCAGTACTTC
TRBJ2-3	TRBV3-1/TRBV3-2	TRBD1	-	CASSRWTGAEDTQYF	TGTGCCAGCAGCCGGTGGACAGGTGCCGAAGATACGCAGTATTTT
TRBJ1-1	TRBV13	-	-	CATRQEMNTEAFF	TGTGCCACTAGACAGGAGATGAACACTGAAGCTTTCTTT
TRBJ1-3	TRBV7-6	TRBD1	-	CASSLGQGAGNTIYF	TGTGCCAGCAGCTTAGGACAGGGCGCTGGAAACACCATATATTTT
TRBJ2-7	TRBV7-9	-	-	CASSSPEGEGGEQYF	TGTGCCAGCAGTTCCCCTGAAGGGGAGGGGGGCGAGCAGTACTTC
TRBJ1-2	TRBV7-2	-	-	CASGADIYGYTF	TGTGCCAGCGGGGCGGACATCTATGGCTACACCTTC
TRBJ2-2	TRBV11-2	-	-	CASSSISGLELFF	TGTGCCAGCAGCTCCATAAGCGGTTTGGAGCTGTTTTTT
TRBJ1-1	TRBV4-1	TRBD1	-	CASSRTGVLNTEAFF	TGCGCCAGCAGCCGGACAGGGGTGTTGAACACTGAAGCTTTCTTT
TRBJ1-5	TRBV6-5	-	few	CASTPSLGGYPQHF	TGTGCCAGCACTCCTTCTTTGGGAGGGTACCCCCAGCATTTT